This TCR beta chain stems from a study of blood T cells in healthy people across ages. A second PCR of 7 to 11 cycles used a sample-barcoded 5' primer and a J-beta primer mix. Unique molecular identifiers of 12 random nucleotides labeled each cDNA. TCRdb used MiXCR to reprocess the 5' RACE reads, holding one entry per CDR3 protein. The data hold 1.5 million to 2 million distinct CDR3 sequences, with under 30% observed a single time. The CDR3 has 15 residues. Unmatched junction bases numbered 4, after V lost 3 bases and J lost 2 bases. The germline V gene has CDR1 DFQATT and CDR2 SNEGSKA (reference sequence).

Sequenced input: blood. The rearrangement joins TRBV20-1 to TRBJ2-6; 7 bases fit TRBD1. This clonotype originated in a woman aged 25 to 39 in good health. In DNA, the CDR3 is TGCAGTGCTAGGGGGACAGTCCCTGGGGCCAACGTCCTGACTTTC. Its protein is CSARGTVPGANVLTF.